These T cell receptor beta chains were read from a single sample in a study of blood T cell repertoires in COVID-19. The data were produced by immunoSEQ multiplex PCR, yet TCRdb's version contains in-frame clones alone and is incomplete. The table records 200,000 to 300,000 clones, roughly 90% of them present only once. Specimen: peripheral blood. The source is a man younger than 40 with active or convalescent COVID-19. Each CDR3 is given with its conserved first and last residue. The order of the fields is V gene, clone size, J gene, D gene, CDR3 protein, CDR3 DNA. The D gene is left open where the match is weak. Some rows mark clone size as missing; the rest say once, few, many or name a class of expanded clone.

V: TRBV19; size: NA; J: TRBJ2-1; D: TRBD1; CDR3: CASNPGGQVYNEQFF; DNA: TGTGCCAGTAACCCAGGGGGACAGGTATACAATGAGCAGTTCTTC
V: TRBV2; size: NA; J: TRBJ2-1; D: TRBD1; CDR3: CASSAPGQRDYNEQFF; DNA: TGTGCCAGCAGCGCCCCGGGACAGAGAGATTACAATGAGCAGTTCTTC
V: TRBV7-6; size: NA; J: TRBJ1-1; D: NA; CDR3: CASSPADEAFF; DNA: TGTGCCAGCAGCCCCGCGGATGAAGCTTTCTTT
V: TRBV7-2; size: NA; J: TRBJ1-1; D: NA; CDR3: CASLTRRTANTEAFF; DNA: TGTGCCAGCCTAACTAGGCGGACGGCGAACACTGAAGCTTTCTTT
V: TRBV10-3; size: NA; J: TRBJ1-5; D: TRBD1; CDR3: CAIRETGVDQPQHF; DNA: TGTGCCATCAGGGAGACAGGGGTGGATCAGCCCCAGCATTTT
V: TRBV19; size: once; J: TRBJ1-1; D: TRBD1; CDR3: CASSLTGLNTEAFF; DNA: TGTGCCAGTAGTCTGACAGGGTTGAACACTGAAGCTTTCTTT
V: TRBV7-2; size: few; J: TRBJ1-6; D: NA; CDR3: CASSLTFPSPLHF; DNA: TGTGCCAGCAGCTTAACATTCCCGTCACCCCTCCACTTT
V: TRBV6-5; size: NA; J: TRBJ1-1; D: NA; CDR3: CANGENTEAFF; DNA: TGTGCCAACGGAGAGAACACTGAAGCTTTCTTT
V: TRBV6-5; size: NA; J: TRBJ1-4; D: NA; CDR3: CASRKLNSHNEKLFF; DNA: TGTGCCAGCAGGAAGCTTAACAGTCATAATGAAAAACTGTTTTTT
V: TRBV5-6; size: few; J: TRBJ2-1; D: TRBD1; CDR3: CASSLLGGNNEQFF; DNA: TGTGCCAGCAGCTTATTAGGGGGCAACAATGAGCAGTTCTTC
V: TRBV6-5; size: few; J: TRBJ1-2; D: NA; CDR3: CASTLGQGYRYGYTF; DNA: TGTGCCAGCACCTTGGGGCAGGGGTATCGCTATGGCTACACCTTC
V: TRBV29-1; size: NA; J: TRBJ1-1; D: NA; CDR3: CSVEEARDTEAFF; DNA: TGCAGCGTGGAAGAGGCCAGGGACACTGAAGCTTTCTTT
V: TRBV7-2; size: NA; J: TRBJ1-2; D: NA; CDR3: CASSLGQGTNYGYTF; DNA: TGTGCCAGCAGCTTAGGGCAGGGTACTAACTATGGCTACACCTTC
V: TRBV5-4; size: NA; J: TRBJ2-7; D: TRBD2; CDR3: CASSKPGLASMEQYF; DNA: TGTGCCAGCAGCAAACCGGGACTAGCGTCGATGGAGCAGTACTTC
V: TRBV19; size: once; J: TRBJ1-2; D: NA; CDR3: CASSSSREANYGYTF; DNA: TGTGCCAGTAGTAGCTCCAGGGAAGCTAACTATGGCTACACCTTC
V: TRBV28; size: once; J: TRBJ1-2; D: TRBD1; CDR3: CASSSPGQGIYYGYTF; DNA: TGTGCCAGCAGTTCCCCGGGACAGGGGATATACTATGGCTACACCTTC
V: TRBV6-1; size: many; J: TRBJ2-2; D: NA; CDR3: CASSEIGAGELFF; DNA: TGTGCCAGCAGTGAAATTGGAGCCGGGGAGCTGTTTTTT
V: TRBV3-1/TRBV3-2; size: once; J: TRBJ1-6; D: TRBD1; CDR3: CASSQDFMEGANSPLHF; DNA: TGTGCCAGCAGCCAAGATTTTATGGAGGGGGCTAATTCACCCCTCCACTTT
V: TRBV6-1; size: NA; J: TRBJ2-1; D: TRBD2; CDR3: CASSETISGGGGEQFF; DNA: TGTGCCAGCAGTGAAACCATTAGCGGGGGCGGGGGTGAGCAGTTCTTC
V: TRBV2; size: NA; J: TRBJ2-1; D: TRBD1; CDR3: CASNEGQGSYNEQFF; DNA: TGTGCCAGCAACGAGGGACAGGGTTCCTACAATGAGCAGTTCTTC
V: TRBV7-3; size: NA; J: TRBJ1-6; D: NA; CDR3: CASSLTGRAEYNSPLHF; DNA: TGTGCCAGCAGCTTAACCGGCAGGGCGGAGTATAATTCACCCCTCCACTTT
V: TRBV19; size: NA; J: TRBJ2-3; D: TRBD2; CDR3: CASSRGGALDTQYF; DNA: TGTGCCAGTAGCCGCGGGGGGGCATTAGATACGCAGTATTTT
V: TRBV12-3/TRBV12-4; size: NA; J: TRBJ2-2; D: NA; CDR3: CASSFEIGELFF; DNA: TGTGCCAGCAGTTTTGAGATCGGGGAGCTGTTTTTT
V: TRBV5-6; size: NA; J: TRBJ2-5; D: NA; CDR3: CASSLNFDRPQETQYF; DNA: TGTGCCAGCAGCTTGAATTTTGACAGGCCACAAGAGACCCAGTACTTC
V: TRBV6-5; size: NA; J: TRBJ1-2; D: NA; CDR3: CASRPDSWSYGYTF; DNA: TGTGCCAGCAGGCCGGACAGTTGGTCCTATGGCTACACCTTC
V: TRBV5-4; size: NA; J: TRBJ1-1; D: NA; CDR3: CASSFSDRNF; DNA: TGTGCCAGCAGCTTTTCTGACAGGAACTTT
V: TRBV19; size: NA; J: TRBJ2-2; D: NA; CDR3: CASSISVLRDGTGELFF; DNA: TGTGCCAGTAGTATAAGCGTTTTGAGGGATGGCACCGGGGAGCTGTTTTTT
V: TRBV5-1; size: NA; J: TRBJ1-1; D: TRBD1; CDR3: CASSLRDRGKNTEAFF; DNA: TGCGCCAGCAGCTTGCGGGACAGGGGAAAGAACACTGAAGCTTTCTTT
V: TRBV7-6; size: NA; J: TRBJ2-3; D: NA; CDR3: CASSPGFSSSTDTQYF; DNA: TGTGCCAGCAGCCCCGGGTTCAGTTCTAGCACAGATACGCAGTATTTT
V: TRBV12-3/TRBV12-4; size: few; J: TRBJ1-1; D: NA; CDR3: CASSLGHLGAFF; DNA: TGTGCCAGCAGTTTGGGCCACTTAGGAGCTTTCTTT